A selection of T cell receptor beta chains follows, all from one sample in a study of low-dose radiotherapy and immunotherapy resistance in tumors. TCRdb passed the reads through MiXCR, listing each CDR3 protein once. The sample lists about 60,000 distinct CDR3 sequences; roughly 23% were seen once. The input for sequencing was PBMCs, taken after low-dose radiotherapy plus immunotherapy. The receptors were sampled from a male donor with prostate cancer. The conserved cysteine and the conserved F or W are not part of the CDR3 here.

V gene: TRBV7-2; J gene: TRBJ2-1; CDR3 protein: ASSLEGASYNEQF
V gene: TRBV19; J gene: TRBJ1-2; CDR3 protein: ASSTDRPPYGYT
V gene: TRBV5-4; J gene: TRBJ2-7; CDR3 protein: ASSFPAGGPEQY
V gene: TRBV19; J gene: TRBJ2-2; CDR3 protein: ASTTTLLNTGELF
V gene: TRBV18; J gene: TRBJ2-2; CDR3 protein: ASSPPGGSGSTGELF
V gene: TRBV27; J gene: TRBJ1-1; CDR3 protein: ASSLSSRPGARTEAF
V gene: TRBV6-5; J gene: TRBJ2-7; CDR3 protein: ASTDYGGHEQY
V gene: TRBV28; J gene: TRBJ1-6; CDR3 protein: ASSFRPGQGYPLH
V gene: TRBV29-1; J gene: TRBJ2-2; CDR3 protein: SVGGAGGDTGELF
V gene: TRBV20-1; J gene: TRBJ2-5; CDR3 protein: SASPEGQGNQETQY
V gene: TRBV29-1; J gene: TRBJ1-6; CDR3 protein: SVSLGGGDSPLH
V gene: TRBV9; J gene: TRBJ2-2; CDR3 protein: ASSAGTSGRAAGELF
V gene: TRBV30; J gene: TRBJ2-2; CDR3 protein: AWSVVSGGSENTGELF
V gene: TRBV28; J gene: TRBJ1-2; CDR3 protein: ASSRTETASGGYT
V gene: TRBV3-1; J gene: TRBJ2-2; CDR3 protein: ASSQAQGPGELF
V gene: TRBV7-9; J gene: TRBJ2-6; CDR3 protein: ASSFSESGANVLT
V gene: TRBV2; J gene: TRBJ1-6; CDR3 protein: ASSPTGVGNSPLH
V gene: TRBV6-5; J gene: TRBJ1-2; CDR3 protein: ASMPREIGGYT
V gene: TRBV27; J gene: TRBJ2-7; CDR3 protein: ASSFSAGGTYEQY
V gene: TRBV20-1; J gene: TRBJ2-3; CDR3 protein: SARRGTSNPGDTQY
V gene: TRBV7-8; J gene: TRBJ2-3; CDR3 protein: ASSLIISTSTDTQY
V gene: TRBV4-3; J gene: TRBJ2-1; CDR3 protein: ASSQEGLVFNEQF
V gene: TRBV9; J gene: TRBJ2-1; CDR3 protein: ASSVEGGGSSYNEQF
V gene: TRBV7-3; J gene: TRBJ2-5; CDR3 protein: ASSQSSSGGWETQY
V gene: TRBV4-1; J gene: TRBJ2-5; CDR3 protein: ASSQDVTSGVMMETQY
V gene: TRBV6-5; J gene: TRBJ1-2; CDR3 protein: ASEGLDGYT
V gene: TRBV4-1; J gene: TRBJ1-6; CDR3 protein: ASSERDDKRFSPLH
V gene: TRBV19; J gene: TRBJ1-1; CDR3 protein: ASSIQGQGNTEAF
V gene: TRBV18; J gene: TRBJ1-4; CDR3 protein: ASSPAWASTNEKLF
V gene: TRBV6-2/TRBV6-3; J gene: TRBJ2-1; CDR3 protein: ASRKIIAGGPLVGSYNEQF
V gene: TRBV27; J gene: TRBJ1-1; CDR3 protein: ASSSAPRNTEAF
V gene: TRBV7-9; J gene: TRBJ2-1; CDR3 protein: ASSLRSGGYNEQF
V gene: TRBV6-2/TRBV6-3; J gene: TRBJ2-7; CDR3 protein: ASSSISSYEQY
V gene: TRBV20-1; J gene: TRBJ2-1; CDR3 protein: SARALAGGPGPEQF
V gene: TRBV28; J gene: TRBJ1-2; CDR3 protein: ASSLGQRHLYGYT
V gene: TRBV28; J gene: TRBJ1-2; CDR3 protein: ASSHLPEGYGYT
V gene: TRBV10-3; J gene: TRBJ2-2; CDR3 protein: AISVGSTNTGELF
V gene: TRBV7-3; J gene: TRBJ2-2; CDR3 protein: ASSLTRSSGELF
V gene: TRBV19; J gene: TRBJ1-3; CDR3 protein: ASTKGSGNTIY
V gene: TRBV3-1; J gene: TRBJ2-5; CDR3 protein: ASSQVVETQY
V gene: TRBV5-1; J gene: TRBJ2-5; CDR3 protein: ASSLRDNQETQY
V gene: TRBV20-1; J gene: TRBJ2-3; CDR3 protein: SAQALAGGPPDTQY